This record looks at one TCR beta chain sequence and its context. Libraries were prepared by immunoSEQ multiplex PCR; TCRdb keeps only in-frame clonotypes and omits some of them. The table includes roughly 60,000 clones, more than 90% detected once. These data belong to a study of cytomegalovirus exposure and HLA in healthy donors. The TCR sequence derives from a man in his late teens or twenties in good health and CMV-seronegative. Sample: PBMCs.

DNA of the CDR3: TGTGCCAGCAGCGTAGGTGGTCCGGGGACGCAGTATTTT. Its protein product is CASSVGGPGTQYF. This chain uses TRBV9 with TRBJ2-3, with D maybe TRBD2 (5 bases). Between the trimmed V and J ends, which lost 0 bases and 9 bases, there was a span of 11 bases. The CDR3 is made up of 13 amino acids. The V gene's germline CDR1 is SGDLS and CDR2 YYNGEE.